This TCR beta chain emerged from a study of T cells in Graves' hyperthyroidism and ophthalmopathy. Regarding the study as a whole: The model made its ophthalmopathy prediction, and onset followed a median 6.5 months later.

RNA transcripts served as the template for amplifying TCR beta CDR3 regions. First-round RT-PCR targeting the TCR CDR3 was performed with the HTBI primer set. A single record per CDR3 protein comes from TCRdb applying MiXCR to the multiplex PCR reads. Seen here are around 400,000 distinct CDR3 sequences, roughly an eighth observed once, and the top ten hold about 9.1%. Trimming cost V 3 bases and J 7 bases, with 5 bases left between them. The CDR3 totals 12 residues. CDR1 is SGDLS, CDR2 YYNGEE, per germline. Details on this clonotype: Its antigen is not known.

This TCR was sampled from a woman aged 18-29 years with Graves' hyperthyroidism. The V gene is TRBV9, the J gene TRBJ1-6; D is unclear. Specimen: blood. CDR3 DNA: TGTGCCAGCAGCGGATCGAATTCACCCCTCCACTTT. It encodes CASSGSNSPLHF.